Each of the 19 T cell receptor beta chains below was sequenced from the same sample in a study of cytomegalovirus exposure and HLA in healthy donors. Clones were read by immunoSEQ multiplex PCR, and TCRdb kept only the in-frame ones, dropping some. The sample yields under 250,000 clones, about 86% seen once. Sequenced material: PBMCs. Receptor source: a young man in good health and CMV-seronegative.

The CDR3 region has the DNA TGCGCCAGCAGCCCAATGCAGGGGGACTTGCGATACGAGCAGTACTTC. This gives the protein CASSPMQGDLRYEQYF. The chain couples TRBV10-1 to TRBJ2-7; D may be TRBD1 (7 bases). The CDR3 sequence is 16 residues long. With 6 bases removed from V and 4 bases from J, the gap between germline ends came to 22 bases. Germline V gene sequence: CDR1 WNHNN, CDR2 SYGVQD (reference sequence).

The genes are TRBV5-6 and TRBJ1-1; no definite D call. CDR1 and CDR2 (germline): SGHDT, YYEEEE. The CDR3 contains 11 residues. V lost 2 bases, J lost 4 bases, and 3 bases lay in between. The CDR3 DNA reads as TGTGCCAGCAGCTTTATCACTGAAGCTTTCTTT. Translation gives CASSFITEAFF.

The V and J genes are TRBV4-3 and TRBJ2-5; a possible D gene is TRBD1 (6 bases). V dropped 1 base and J dropped 5 bases, with 14 bases sitting between them. Germline CDR1 reads LGHNA; CDR2 reads YSLEER. The CDR3 totals 15 residues. In DNA form, the CDR3 reads TGCGCCAGCAGCCAAGGTACAGGGCCCGGGGAGACCCAGTACTTC. As protein: CASSQGTGPGETQYF.

This clone was detected only once. The rearrangement joins TRBV19 to TRBJ2-1; 9 bases align to TRBD2. Germline V gives CDR1 LNHDA, CDR2 SQIVND (reference sequence). Trimming cost V 3 bases and J 0 bases; bases outside gene matches: 0. This CDR3 region has 15 residues. This CDR3 is CASSISGGSYNEQFF. The CDR3 DNA is TGTGCCAGTAGTATTAGCGGGGGCTCCTACAATGAGCAGTTCTTC.

The rearrangement uses TRBV6-5 and TRBJ1-1; 7 bases agree with TRBD1. The CDR3 covers 13 residues. The junction had 3 bases not matched to a gene; V was cut back by 2 bases and J by 6 bases. Germline CDR1 MNHEY, CDR2 SVGAGI. The CDR3 DNA reads TGTGCCAGCAGTTACGGGGACAGAGCTGAAGCTTTCTTT. This codes for CASSYGDRAEAFF.

The chain employs TRBV5-1 and TRBJ2-1, with TRBD1 matching 9 bases. Trimming at V came to 5 bases and at J to 7 bases, leaving 7 bases not matched to a gene. The germline V gene encodes CDR1 SGHRS and CDR2 YFSETQ. The CDR3 loop spans 14 amino acids. The CDR3 DNA sequence: TGCGCCAGCAGGACACAGGGGGCAGGGAATGAGCAGTTCTTC. It yields the protein CASRTQGAGNEQFF.

This clone has only a few counts. This chain links TRBV7-2 with TRBJ1-2; weak D call: TRBD1 (6 bases). In germline, CDR1 is SGHTA, CDR2 FQGNSA. The V and J ends lost 5 bases and 0 bases respectively, with 16 bases between them. The CDR3 runs to 16 residues. CDR3 coding DNA: TGTGCCAGCAGCCATGTGGACAGCCCAGCTAACTATGGCTACACCTTC. Its translation: CASSHVDSPANYGYTF.

This chain connects TRBV18 to TRBJ2-7; TRBD2 aligns across 12 bases. CDR1 is KGHSH, CDR2 LQKENI, per germline. CDR3 length: 14 residues. J lost 3 bases, V lost 6 bases, and 3 bases had no gene match. CDR3 loop: CASSSSGGGYEQYF. CDR3 in DNA: TGTGCCAGCTCCTCTAGCGGGGGGGGCTACGAGCAGTACTTC.

V gene TRBV4-3 combines with J gene TRBJ1-1, with D possibly matching TRBD1 (6 bases). Germline loops: CDR1 LGHNA, CDR2 YSLEER. V was clipped by 3 bases and J by 4 bases, with 9 bases between them. The CDR3 is 13 residues long. CDR3 bases: TGCGCCAGCAGCCAGGACAGCCTCACTGAAGCTTTCTTT. The encoded protein is CASSQDSLTEAFF.

The rearrangement links TRBV6-1 to TRBJ2-1; 13 bases align to TRBD2. This CDR3 is 16 amino acids long. Trimming cost V 4 bases and J 8 bases; bases outside gene matches: 8. Looked up from germline, CDR1 is MNHNS and CDR2 is SASEGT. The CDR3, as DNA: TGTGCCAGCAGTGGGGGACTAGCGGGAAGGGCATATGAGCAGTTCTTC. It translates to CASSGGLAGRAYEQFF.

J is TRBJ2-7 and V is TRBV7-9, with a possible D match to TRBD2 (5 bases). Between the trimmed V and J ends, which lost 2 bases and 3 bases, there was a span of 14 bases. Per the germline V gene, CDR1 is SEHNR and CDR2 is FQNEAQ (reference sequence). The CDR3 loop spans 15 amino acids. CDR3 DNA sequence: TGTGCCAGCAGCTTATTAAGATATGAGGGCTACGAGCAGTACTTC. Protein: CASSLLRYEGYEQYF.

The V and J genes are TRBV12-2 and TRBJ1-5. TRBV12-2 is reported as a pseudogene. There are 18 residues in the CDR3. In nucleotides, the CDR3 is TGTGCAAGTCGCCCAGAGGTATGGCAGGGAGGCGGCAATCAGCCCCAGCATTTT. This translates into CASRPEVWQGGGNQPQHF.

The J gene is TRBJ2-7, the V gene TRBV28; a weak D match, TRBD2 (6 bases). Germline CDR1 and CDR2: MDHEN and SYDVKM. Trimming stripped 8 bases from V and 0 bases from J, with 14 bases between. This CDR3 is 14 amino acids long. The CDR3 sequence: CASQPVGGSYEQYF. The CDR3 DNA is TGTGCCAGCCAACCGGTCGGGGGCTCCTACGAGCAGTACTTC.

The genes are TRBV30 and TRBJ2-7, with unresolved D. This CDR3 comprises 13 residues. V shed 5 bases and J shed 2 bases, with 13 bases lying between them. Germline CDR1 is GTSNPN and CDR2 is SVGIG (reference sequence). CDR3 coding DNA: TGTGCCTGGGCGTCGGAGTTAACCTACGAGCAGTACTTC. Translating gives CAWASELTYEQYF.

This rearrangement joins TRBV6-1 to TRBJ1-5; possible D gene TRBD1, 5 bases. Germline CDR1 is MNHNS and CDR2 is SASEGT. Between the trimmed V and J ends, which lost 5 bases and 4 bases, there was a span of 12 bases. The CDR3 covers 14 residues. Here the CDR3 DNA reads TGTGCCAGCAGTACAGGACGATCGAATCAGCCCCAGCATTTT. Its translation: CASSTGRSNQPQHF.

The rearrangement joins TRBV5-5 to TRBJ2-1, with TRBD2 matching 9 bases. The V gene's germline CDR1 is SGHKS and CDR2 YYEKEE (reference sequence). Germline trimming cut 2 bases from V and 6 bases from J; bases unmatched to any gene: 0. CDR3 length: 13 residues. In DNA form, the CDR3 reads TGTGCCAGCAGCTTAGCGGGGGGCAATGAGCAGTTCTTC. Protein product: CASSLAGGNEQFF.

V is TRBV7-9 and J is TRBJ2-5; possible D gene TRBD1, 6 bases. The CDR3 sequence is 11 residues long. Germline V CDR1 and CDR2: SEHNR, FQNEAQ (reference sequence). V lost 4 bases to trimming and J lost 7 bases, with 7 bases between them. The CDR3 loop is CASSSTGTQYF. The CDR3 DNA sequence: TGTGCCAGCAGCTCGACAGGGACCCAGTACTTC.

The rearrangement joins TRBV10-2 to TRBJ2-2; 11 positions match TRBD2. Germline CDR1 is WSHSY and CDR2 is SAAADI. CDR3 length: 17 residues. Trimming cost V 5 bases and J 2 bases; bases outside gene matches: 7. CDR3 sequence reads: CASSYAGTSGNTGELFF. The CDR3 nucleotides read TGCGCCAGCAGTTACGCCGGGACTAGCGGCAACACCGGGGAGCTGTTTTTT.

The gene calls are TRBV27 and TRBJ2-3; D not resolved. Germline V CDR1 and CDR2: MNHEY, SMNVEV (reference sequence). Trimming removed 3 bases at V and 2 bases at J, with 6 bases between. The CDR3 runs 13 residues. The CDR3, as DNA: TGTGCCAGCAGTTTCCCCAACACAGATACGCAGTATTTT. It yields the protein CASSFPNTDTQYF.